This T cell receptor (beta chain) was retrieved from a study of neurological immune-mediated disorders. J was trimmed by 5 bases and V by 3 bases; bases with no gene match: 8. This CDR3 spans 16 amino acids. Per germline, CDR1 KGHSH and CDR2 LQKENI. This clonotype occurred many times. It was by 5'RACE with 10-nucleotide random UMIs that the cDNA was made. TCRdb independently ran MiXCR on the 5' RACE reads; one entry per CDR3 protein. In the table there are approximately 48,000 distinct CDR3 sequences, approximately 2.8% of which are singletons. The chain has TRBV18 and TRBJ2-1; 9 bases are a match to TRBD2. The sequencing sample was made of PBMCs. The receptor was derived from a woman aged 50 to 65 with multiple sclerosis. CDR3 region: CASSPNAGGPDNEQFF. The CDR3 nucleotides read TGTGCCAGCTCACCCAACGCGGGAGGGCCGGACAATGAGCAGTTCTTC.